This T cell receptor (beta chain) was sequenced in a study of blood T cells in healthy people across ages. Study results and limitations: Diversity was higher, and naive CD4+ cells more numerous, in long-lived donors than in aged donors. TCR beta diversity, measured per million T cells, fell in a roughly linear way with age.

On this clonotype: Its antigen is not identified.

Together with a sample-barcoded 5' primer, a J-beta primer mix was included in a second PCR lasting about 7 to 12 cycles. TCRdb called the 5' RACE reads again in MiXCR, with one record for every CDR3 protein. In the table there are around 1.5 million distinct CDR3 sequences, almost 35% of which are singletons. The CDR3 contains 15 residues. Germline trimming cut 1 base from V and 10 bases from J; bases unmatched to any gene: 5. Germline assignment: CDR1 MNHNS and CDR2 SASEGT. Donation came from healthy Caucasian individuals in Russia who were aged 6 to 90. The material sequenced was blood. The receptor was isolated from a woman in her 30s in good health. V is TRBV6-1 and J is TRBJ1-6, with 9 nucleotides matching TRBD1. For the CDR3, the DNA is TGTGCCAGCAGTGAAGAGGGACAGGGCAGATCACCCCTCCACTTT. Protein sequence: CASSEEGQGRSPLHF.